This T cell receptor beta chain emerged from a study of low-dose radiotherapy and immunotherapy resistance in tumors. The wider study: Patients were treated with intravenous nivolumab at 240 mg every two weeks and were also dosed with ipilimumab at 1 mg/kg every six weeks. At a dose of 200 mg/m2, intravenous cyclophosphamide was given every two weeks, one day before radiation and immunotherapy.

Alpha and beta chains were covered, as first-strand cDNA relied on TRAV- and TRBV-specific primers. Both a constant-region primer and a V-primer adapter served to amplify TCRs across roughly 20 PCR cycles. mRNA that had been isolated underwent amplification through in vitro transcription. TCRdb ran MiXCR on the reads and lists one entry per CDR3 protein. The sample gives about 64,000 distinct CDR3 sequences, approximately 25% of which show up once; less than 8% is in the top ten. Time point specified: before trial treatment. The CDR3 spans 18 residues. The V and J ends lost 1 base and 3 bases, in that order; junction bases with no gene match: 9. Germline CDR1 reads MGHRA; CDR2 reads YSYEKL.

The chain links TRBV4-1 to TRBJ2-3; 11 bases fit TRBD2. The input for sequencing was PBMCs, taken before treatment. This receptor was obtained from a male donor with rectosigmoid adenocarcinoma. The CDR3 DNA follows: TGCGCCAGCAGCCAAGGGTATAGCGGGAGGGCATATACAGATACGCAGTATTTT. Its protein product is CASSQGYSGRAYTDTQYF.